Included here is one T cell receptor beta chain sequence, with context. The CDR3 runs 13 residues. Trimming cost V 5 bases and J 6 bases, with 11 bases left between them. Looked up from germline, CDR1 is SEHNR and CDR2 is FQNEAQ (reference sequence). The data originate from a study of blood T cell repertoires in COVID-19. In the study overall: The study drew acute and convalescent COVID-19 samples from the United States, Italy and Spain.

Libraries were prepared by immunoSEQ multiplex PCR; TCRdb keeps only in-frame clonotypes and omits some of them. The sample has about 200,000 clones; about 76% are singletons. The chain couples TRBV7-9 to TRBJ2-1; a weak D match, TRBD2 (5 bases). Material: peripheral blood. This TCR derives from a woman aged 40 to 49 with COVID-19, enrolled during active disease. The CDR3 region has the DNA TGTGCCAGCAGCATAGGAGAGGGCAATGAGCAGTTCTTC. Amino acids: CASSIGEGNEQFF.